Sequencing of this T cell receptor beta chain was carried out in a study of cytomegalovirus exposure and HLA in healthy donors. Study results and limitations: A cluster of highly shared sequence variants was likely a sequencing artifact. CMV serostatus stood as the only immune exposure information on hand. Rare sequences made up most TCRs, while some public TCRs were found in many donors.

Primers for the PCR totalled 60 Vbeta and 13 Jbeta. The data were produced by immunoSEQ multiplex PCR, yet TCRdb's version contains in-frame clones alone and is incomplete. This sample has under 110,000 clones, with approximately 80% found just once. On this clone: The target antigen is unknown.

V lost 3 bases and J lost 0, with 15 bases in between. The germline V gene encodes CDR1 SGDLS and CDR2 YYNGEE. CDR3 size: 16 residues. Sequences were obtained from PBMCs. This TCR was recovered from a man between 50 and 59 years old in good health and CMV-seronegative. The chain has TRBV9 and TRBJ1-1, with D tentatively TRBD1 (6 bases). The CDR3 DNA sequence: TGTGCCAGCAGCGGGGGGAGGGGGGGGTTGAACACTGAAGCTTTCTTT. It codes for CASSGGRGGLNTEAFF.